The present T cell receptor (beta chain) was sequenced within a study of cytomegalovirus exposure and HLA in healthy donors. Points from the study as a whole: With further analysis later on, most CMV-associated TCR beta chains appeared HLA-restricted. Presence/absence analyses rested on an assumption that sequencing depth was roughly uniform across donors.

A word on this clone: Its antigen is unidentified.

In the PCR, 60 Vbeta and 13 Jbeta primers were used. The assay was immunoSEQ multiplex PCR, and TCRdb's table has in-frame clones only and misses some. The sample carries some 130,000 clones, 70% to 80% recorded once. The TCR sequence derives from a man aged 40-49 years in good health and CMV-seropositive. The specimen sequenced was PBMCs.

This CDR3 reads CASSLVEDTQYF. CDR3 in DNA: TGTGCCAGCAGCTTGGTCGAGGATACGCAGTATTTT. The V gene is TRBV5-6, the J gene TRBJ2-3; D is uncertain. V was trimmed by 0 bases and J by 6 bases, leaving 5 bases between them. The germline CDR1 and CDR2 sequences are SGHDT and YYEEEE. The CDR3 consists of 12 residues.